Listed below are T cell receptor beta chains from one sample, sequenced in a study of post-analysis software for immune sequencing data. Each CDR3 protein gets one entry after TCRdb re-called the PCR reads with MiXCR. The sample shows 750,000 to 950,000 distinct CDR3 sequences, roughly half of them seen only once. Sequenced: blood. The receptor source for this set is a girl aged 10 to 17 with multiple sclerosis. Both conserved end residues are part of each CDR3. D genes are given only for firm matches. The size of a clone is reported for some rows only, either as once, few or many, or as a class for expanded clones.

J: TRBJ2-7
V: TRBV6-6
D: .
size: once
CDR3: CASHGSYEQYF
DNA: TGTGCCAGCCACGGGAGCTACGAGCAGTACTTC

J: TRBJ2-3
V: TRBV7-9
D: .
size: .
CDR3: CASSAVPSEPQKDTQYF
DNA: TGTGCCAGCAGCGCCGTCCCTAGCGAACCTCAGAAGGATACGCAGTATTTT

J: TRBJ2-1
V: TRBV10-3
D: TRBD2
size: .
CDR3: CAISESGTSGSKNEQFF
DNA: TGTGCCATCAGTGAGTCGGGGACTAGCGGGAGTAAGAATGAGCAGTTCTTC

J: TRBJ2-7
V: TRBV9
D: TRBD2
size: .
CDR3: CASSVATSGYEQYF
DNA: TGTGCCAGCAGCGTAGCGACTAGCGGCTACGAGCAGTACTTC

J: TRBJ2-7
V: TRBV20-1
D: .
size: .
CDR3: CSARDQSGGKYEQYF
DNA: TGCAGTGCTAGAGATCAATCCGGGGGCAAATACGAGCAGTACTTC

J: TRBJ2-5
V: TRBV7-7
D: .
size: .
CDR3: CASSLGTGHLQSGTQYF
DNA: TGTGCTAGCAGCTTAGGGACGGGACACTTACAATCTGGGACCCAGTACTTC

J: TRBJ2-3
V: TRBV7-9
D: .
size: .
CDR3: CASSPQLSGDTDTQYF
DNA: TGTGCCAGCAGCCCCCAGTTGTCGGGGGACACAGATACGCAGTATTTT

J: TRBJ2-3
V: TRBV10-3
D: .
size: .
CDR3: CAISEWQSTDTQYF
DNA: TGTGCCATCAGTGAGTGGCAGAGCACAGATACGCAGTATTTT

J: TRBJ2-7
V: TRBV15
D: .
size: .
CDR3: CATSREGSYTYEQYF
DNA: TGTGCCACCAGCAGAGAAGGCTCCTATACCTACGAGCAGTACTTC

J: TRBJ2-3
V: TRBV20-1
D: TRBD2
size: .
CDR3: CSARLAGLRDTQYF
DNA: TGCAGTGCCAGACTAGCGGGACTCCGAGATACGCAGTATTTT

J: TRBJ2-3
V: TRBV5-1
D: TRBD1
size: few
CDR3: CASTVRGQEDTQYF
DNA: TGCGCCAGCACTGTCAGGGGGCAGGAAGATACGCAGTATTTT

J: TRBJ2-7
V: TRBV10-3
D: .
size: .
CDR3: CAISVADYEQYF
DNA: TGTGCCATCAGCGTAGCAGATTACGAGCAGTACTTC

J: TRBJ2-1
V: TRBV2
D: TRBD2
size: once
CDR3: CASGPSASGAHNEQFF
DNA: TGTGCCAGCGGCCCCAGTGCTAGCGGTGCTCACAATGAGCAGTTCTTC

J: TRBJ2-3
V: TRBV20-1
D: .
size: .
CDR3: CPGDDCTDTQYF
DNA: TGCCCTGGGGACGACTGCACAGATACGCAGTATTTT

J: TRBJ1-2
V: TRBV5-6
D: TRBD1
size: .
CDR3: CASYGQGAKDGYTF
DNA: TGTGCCAGCTACGGACAGGGGGCTAAGGATGGCTACACCTTC

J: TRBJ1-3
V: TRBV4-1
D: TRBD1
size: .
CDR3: CASSQPRQGGRNTIYF
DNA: TGCGCCAGCAGCCAACCCAGACAGGGTGGCCGAAACACCATATATTTT

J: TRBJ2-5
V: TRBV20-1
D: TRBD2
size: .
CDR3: CSARDWGGSEETQYF
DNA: TGCAGTGCTAGAGATTGGGGGGGGTCGGAGGAGACCCAGTACTTC

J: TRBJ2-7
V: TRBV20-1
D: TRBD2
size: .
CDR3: CSARDSSGLAGYEQYF
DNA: TGCAGTGCTAGAGATTCCTCGGGACTAGCGGGCTACGAGCAGTACTTC

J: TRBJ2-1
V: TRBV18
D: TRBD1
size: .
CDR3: CASSPTGTGASGEQFF
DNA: TGTGCCAGCTCACCGACCGGGACAGGGGCTTCTGGTGAGCAGTTCTTC

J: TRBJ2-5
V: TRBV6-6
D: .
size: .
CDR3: CASRRQEQETQYF
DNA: TGTGCCAGCAGGCGACAGGAACAAGAGACCCAGTACTTC